Listed below are T cell receptor beta chains from one sample, sequenced in a study of cytomegalovirus exposure and HLA in healthy donors. Repertoires were generated with immunoSEQ multiplex PCR, while TCRdb's copy carries only in-frame clones and drops some. The sample comprises about 170,000 clones, around 62% of which are singletons, and around 2.9% rests with the top ten. The sample comprised PBMCs. The receptors here all came from a man aged 35-49 years in good health and CMV-seronegative. Each CDR3 is given with its conserved first and last residue. Fields, in order: V gene, D gene, clone size, J gene, CDR3 length, CDR3 protein, CDR3 DNA. D genes are given only for firm matches. Some rows mark clone size as missing; the rest say once, few, many or name a class of expanded clone.

V gene: TRBV20-1
D gene: NA
clone size: NA
J gene: TRBJ2-7
CDR3 length: 11
CDR3 protein: CSAQGPYEQYF
CDR3 DNA: TGCAGTGCGCAGGGGCCCTACGAGCAGTACTTC

V gene: TRBV4-2
D gene: NA
clone size: NA
J gene: TRBJ2-7
CDR3 length: 14
CDR3 protein: CASSQERTSYEQYF
CDR3 DNA: TGTGCCAGCAGCCAGGAGCGGACCTCCTACGAGCAGTACTTC

V gene: TRBV5-1
D gene: TRBD1
clone size: NA
J gene: TRBJ2-1
CDR3 length: 15
CDR3 protein: CASSLRDRKYNEQFF
CDR3 DNA: TGCGCCAGCAGCTTGAGGGACAGGAAATACAATGAGCAGTTCTTC

V gene: TRBV27
D gene: TRBD1
clone size: NA
J gene: TRBJ2-7
CDR3 length: 14
CDR3 protein: CASSYGDRTYEQYF
CDR3 DNA: TGTGCCAGCAGTTATGGGGACAGGACCTACGAGCAGTACTTC

V gene: TRBV19
D gene: NA
clone size: few
J gene: TRBJ2-3
CDR3 length: 12
CDR3 protein: CASTLGGDTQYF
CDR3 DNA: TGTGCCAGTACCTTAGGGGGAGATACGCAGTATTTT

V gene: TRBV7-2
D gene: NA
clone size: NA
J gene: TRBJ1-1
CDR3 length: 13
CDR3 protein: CASRGGANTEAFF
CDR3 DNA: TGTGCCAGTAGGGGGGGGGCGAACACTGAAGCTTTCTTT

V gene: TRBV27
D gene: TRBD1
clone size: NA
J gene: TRBJ1-2
CDR3 length: 14
CDR3 protein: CASSPDRATYGYTF
CDR3 DNA: TGTGCCAGCAGCCCGGACAGGGCAACCTATGGCTACACCTTC

V gene: TRBV7-9
D gene: NA
clone size: NA
J gene: TRBJ2-2
CDR3 length: 15
CDR3 protein: CASSLRKGGTGELFF
CDR3 DNA: TGTGCCAGCAGCTTAAGAAAGGGAGGTACCGGGGAGCTGTTTTTT

V gene: TRBV18
D gene: TRBD2
clone size: NA
J gene: TRBJ2-1
CDR3 length: 16
CDR3 protein: CASSPISGSMGNEQFF
CDR3 DNA: TGTGCCAGCTCACCAATAAGCGGGAGTATGGGGAATGAGCAGTTCTTC

V gene: TRBV10-3
D gene: NA
clone size: NA
J gene: TRBJ2-2
CDR3 length: 17
CDR3 protein: CAISAATLDFLTGELFF
CDR3 DNA: TGTGCCATCAGTGCTGCTACCCTGGACTTCCTCACCGGGGAGCTGTTTTTT